These T cell receptor beta chains were read from a single sample in a study of blood T cell repertoires in COVID-19. This table comes from immunoSEQ multiplex PCR, and its TCRdb copy is limited to in-frame clones, with some not included. The data contain some 50,000 clones, over 70% of them seen just once; the ten biggest clones take up more than 2%. Sequencing input: peripheral blood. The receptor set was obtained from an elderly woman with COVID-19, enrolled during active disease. Each CDR3 is given with its conserved first and last residue. Where a row states a size, it is once, few, many or the class of an expanded clone; other rows omit it.

v_call: TRBV5-1
j_call: TRBJ1-4
clone_size: .
cdr3_aa: CASSVRQGAGTNEKLFF

v_call: TRBV18
j_call: TRBJ2-6
clone_size: .
cdr3_aa: CASSPSTGGTGANVLTF

v_call: TRBV7-3
j_call: TRBJ1-2
clone_size: .
cdr3_aa: CASSFTGDYGYTF

v_call: TRBV4-2
j_call: TRBJ2-7
clone_size: .
cdr3_aa: CASSQTQESSYEQYF

v_call: TRBV14
j_call: TRBJ1-2
clone_size: .
cdr3_aa: CASSQDLGQGNYGYTF

v_call: TRBV28
j_call: TRBJ2-7
clone_size: .
cdr3_aa: CASSSLGRDSTIYEQYF

v_call: TRBV3-1/TRBV3-2
j_call: TRBJ1-3
clone_size: .
cdr3_aa: CASSQGKNGDSGNTIYF

v_call: TRBV2
j_call: TRBJ2-1
clone_size: .
cdr3_aa: CASGRDRGGDNEQFF

v_call: TRBV5-1
j_call: TRBJ1-2
clone_size: .
cdr3_aa: CASSLTGDRRSGYTF

v_call: TRBV28
j_call: TRBJ1-3
clone_size: .
cdr3_aa: CASRSLPGTASGNTIYF

v_call: TRBV10-3
j_call: TRBJ2-7
clone_size: .
cdr3_aa: CAISEGSGAGSYEQYF

v_call: TRBV18
j_call: TRBJ2-3
clone_size: .
cdr3_aa: CASSLGTGGPDTQYF

v_call: TRBV30
j_call: TRBJ2-1
clone_size: .
cdr3_aa: CAWRKAGSGEQFF

v_call: TRBV3-1/TRBV3-2
j_call: TRBJ1-1
clone_size: .
cdr3_aa: CASSPRQGGTEAFF

v_call: TRBV18
j_call: TRBJ2-1
clone_size: .
cdr3_aa: CASSPSTSGRALGEQFF

v_call: TRBV28
j_call: TRBJ2-7
clone_size: few
cdr3_aa: CASSLSGGYMLYEQYF

v_call: TRBV19
j_call: TRBJ1-5
clone_size: .
cdr3_aa: CASSIARQPQHF

v_call: TRBV6-1
j_call: TRBJ2-3
clone_size: .
cdr3_aa: CASSVSSRAVITDTQYF

v_call: TRBV3-1/TRBV3-2
j_call: TRBJ1-1
clone_size: .
cdr3_aa: CASSKQGNTEAFF

v_call: TRBV7-9
j_call: TRBJ2-5
clone_size: few
cdr3_aa: CASSIRGGETQYF

v_call: TRBV6-5
j_call: TRBJ2-2
clone_size: .
cdr3_aa: CASSRTSGQTGELFF

v_call: TRBV6-2/TRBV6-3
j_call: TRBJ2-5
clone_size: .
cdr3_aa: CASSLAPGGETQYF

v_call: TRBV6-5
j_call: TRBJ1-4
clone_size: .
cdr3_aa: CASSRTGGREKLFF

v_call: TRBV19
j_call: TRBJ2-7
clone_size: once
cdr3_aa: CASSPSVGHLYEQYF

v_call: TRBV2
j_call: TRBJ2-7
clone_size: .
cdr3_aa: CASSERTRLLEQYF

v_call: TRBV6-5
j_call: TRBJ1-6
clone_size: .
cdr3_aa: CASSQPGYRYSPLHF

v_call: TRBV5-1
j_call: TRBJ2-1
clone_size: .
cdr3_aa: CASSQQTSGVANEQFF

v_call: TRBV6-5
j_call: TRBJ2-5
clone_size: once
cdr3_aa: CASNQRLGGQETQYF

v_call: TRBV6-4
j_call: TRBJ1-2
clone_size: .
cdr3_aa: CASSDHGGYGYTF

v_call: TRBV7-2
j_call: TRBJ1-1
clone_size: .
cdr3_aa: CASSKGQNTEAFF

v_call: TRBV5-6
j_call: TRBJ1-2
clone_size: .
cdr3_aa: CASSWVGERDGYTF

v_call: TRBV3-1/TRBV3-2
j_call: TRBJ2-5
clone_size: few
cdr3_aa: CASSQDSGLAGGTTQYF

v_call: TRBV5-1
j_call: TRBJ2-1
clone_size: .
cdr3_aa: CASSRDSTHNEQFF

v_call: TRBV5-4
j_call: TRBJ2-3
clone_size: .
cdr3_aa: CASSLVGGGPTDTQYF

v_call: TRBV3-1/TRBV3-2
j_call: TRBJ1-2
clone_size: .
cdr3_aa: CASSQDWDRRYYGYTF

v_call: TRBV27
j_call: TRBJ2-7
clone_size: .
cdr3_aa: CASSLQPSGRAWSYEQYF

v_call: TRBV7-9
j_call: TRBJ1-1
clone_size: .
cdr3_aa: CASSLMGQASNEAFF

v_call: TRBV9
j_call: TRBJ2-7
clone_size: .
cdr3_aa: CASSGIGSTGEQYF

v_call: TRBV7-9
j_call: TRBJ1-1
clone_size: once
cdr3_aa: CASSLVAGGPPRAEAFF

v_call: TRBV5-1
j_call: TRBJ1-3
clone_size: .
cdr3_aa: CASSLDNSGNTIYF

v_call: TRBV13
j_call: TRBJ1-1
clone_size: .
cdr3_aa: CASSLSGTEAFF

v_call: TRBV28
j_call: TRBJ2-7
clone_size: .
cdr3_aa: CASNYQRGQTYEQYF

v_call: TRBV15
j_call: TRBJ1-5
clone_size: once
cdr3_aa: CATSARDRGYDQPQHF

v_call: TRBV5-4
j_call: TRBJ2-1
clone_size: .
cdr3_aa: CASSGGLAGGRYNEQFF

v_call: TRBV25-1
j_call: TRBJ1-6
clone_size: .
cdr3_aa: CASRGLENNSPLHF

v_call: TRBV7-8
j_call: TRBJ1-1
clone_size: .
cdr3_aa: CASSFYDARNTEAFF

v_call: TRBV5-6
j_call: TRBJ1-1
clone_size: .
cdr3_aa: CASSLRPGTGMTAEAFF

v_call: TRBV6-5
j_call: TRBJ1-1
clone_size: .
cdr3_aa: CASSRLGEAFF

v_call: TRBV6-6
j_call: TRBJ2-7
clone_size: once
cdr3_aa: CASRPTGAYSYEQYF

v_call: TRBV30
j_call: TRBJ1-1
clone_size: .
cdr3_aa: CAWSYLRNTEAFF

v_call: TRBV18
j_call: TRBJ1-1
clone_size: .
cdr3_aa: CASSSVNTEAFF

v_call: TRBV7-2
j_call: TRBJ2-1
clone_size: .
cdr3_aa: CASSPRVLGKINEQFF

v_call: TRBV6-5
j_call: TRBJ2-3
clone_size: .
cdr3_aa: CAAKGTGRRTDTQYF

v_call: TRBV11-3
j_call: TRBJ2-5
clone_size: once
cdr3_aa: CASSRTSGVQETQYF

v_call: TRBV10-3
j_call: TRBJ2-3
clone_size: .
cdr3_aa: CAISRGEGTDTQYF

v_call: TRBV19
j_call: TRBJ1-6
clone_size: .
cdr3_aa: CASSTDRGASSYNSPLHF

v_call: TRBV7-8
j_call: TRBJ2-7
clone_size: once
cdr3_aa: CASSFNRGASYEQYF

v_call: TRBV30
j_call: TRBJ2-1
clone_size: .
cdr3_aa: CAWSPAGNEQFF